This entry lists 27 T cell receptor beta chains sequenced from one sample in a study of siplizumab effects on memory and regulatory T cells. Their antigens are not known. Measured with immunoSEQ multiplex PCR; TCRdb has only the in-frame clones, and not every one. The data contain approximately 9,600 clones, approximately 44% of them singletons. Coculture of mixed lymphocyte reaction cells was performed at 37°C for more than 5 days. Material: CFSE-low (dividing) CD4+ T cells sorted from an allogeneic mixed lymphocyte reaction. These receptor sequences come from a human donor in good health; the cells came from an allogeneic mixed lymphocyte reaction.

The chain links TRBV6-1 to TRBJ1-5; no clear D gene. Germline CDR1 reads MNHNS; CDR2 reads SASEGT. V was cut by 3 bases and J by 3 bases, with 12 bases left in between. The CDR3 contains 15 residues. The CDR3 reads CASSESPNLNQPQHF. The CDR3, as DNA: TGTGCCAGCAGTGAGAGCCCGAACCTCAATCAGCCCCAGCATTTT.

This sequence joins TRBV4-2 and TRBJ2-7, with TRBD2 identical over 7 bases. The CDR3 loop spans 14 amino acids. V trimming: 4 bases; J trimming: 2 bases; junction bases outside the gene matches: 5. Per germline, CDR1 LGHNA and CDR2 YNFKEQ. In DNA form, the CDR3 reads TGTGCCAGCAGCCGTAGCGGGTCGGCCTACGAGCAGTACTTC. Amino acid sequence: CASSRSGSAYEQYF.

The rearrangement joins TRBV30 to TRBJ1-6; no clear D gene. The CDR3 contains 13 residues. Trimming removed 0 bases from V and 8 bases from J, with 8 bases in between. The germline V gene has CDR1 GTSNPN and CDR2 SVGIG (reference sequence). This CDR3 is CAWSVRGYSPLHF. As DNA, the CDR3 is TGTGCCTGGAGTGTACGAGGGTATTCACCCCTCCACTTT.

This chain links TRBV10-1 with TRBJ2-7; D is undetermined. V was cut by 4 bases and J by 1 base, with 11 bases left in between. Germline assignment: CDR1 WNHNN and CDR2 SYGVQD (reference sequence). The CDR3 extends over 14 amino acids. CDR3 bases: TGCGCCAGCAGTGGACATCCGATGTCCTACGAGCAGTACTTC. It encodes CASSGHPMSYEQYF.

This clone was detected only a few times. The chain joins TRBV5-1 to TRBJ2-7, with 10 bases fitting TRBD2. Germline values: CDR1 SGHRS, CDR2 YFSETQ. This CDR3 region has 15 residues. Trimming at V came to 7 bases and at J to 3 bases, leaving 10 bases not matched to a gene. CDR3 sequence: CASHMLAGGFYEQYF. The CDR3 nucleotides are TGCGCCAGCCATATGTTAGCGGGAGGATTCTACGAGCAGTACTTC.

This clone was counted only a few times. This chain joins TRBV14 and TRBJ2-4; D not resolved. CDR1 is SGHDN, CDR2 FVKESK, per germline. This CDR3 spans 14 amino acids. The V end was cut by 4 bases, the J end by 5 bases, with 12 bases between. CDR3 nucleotides: TGTGCCAGCAGCCTCGGTTGGCAGCAAAACATTCAGTACTTC. It codes for CASSLGWQQNIQYF.

The chain couples TRBV7-8 to TRBJ1-6, with 8 bases matching TRBD1. The CDR3 is 16 amino acids. The V segment lost 4 bases and the J segment 4 bases; nucleotides outside the gene matches: 6. CDR1 and CDR2 (germline): SGHVS, FQNEAQ. The CDR3 DNA follows: TGTGCCAGCAGCTACCGTACAGGGGGTTATAATTCACCCCTCCACTTT. This codes for CASSYRTGGYNSPLHF.

This clone occurred a few times. The J gene is TRBJ1-5, the V gene TRBV5-1, with D tentatively TRBD1 (6 bases). V lost 3 bases, J lost 5 bases, and 15 bases lay in between. The germline gives CDR1 SGHRS, CDR2 YFSETQ. This CDR3 has 15 amino acids. CDR3 protein: CASSSRDNYYQPQHF. CDR3 DNA sequence: TGCGCCAGCAGCTCCCGGGACAACTATTATCAGCCCCAGCATTTT.

The chain is built from TRBV6-5 and TRBJ2-7; D unclear. V lost 8 bases and J lost 3, with 14 bases in between. The CDR3 totals 13 residues. Germline lookup yields CDR1 MNHEY and CDR2 SVGAGI. The CDR3 region has the DNA TGTGCCAGCGGTTCCCGGGCCGACTACGAGCAGTACTTC. Translation gives CASGSRADYEQYF.

The chain is built from TRBV30 and TRBJ2-5, with D maybe TRBD1 (6 bases). CDR1 and CDR2 (germline): GTSNPN, SVGIG (reference sequence). The CDR3 sequence is 12 residues long. V was shortened by 4 bases and J by 4 bases, with 10 bases between the two germline ends. The CDR3 here is CAWNRDGETQYF. Written as DNA, the CDR3 is TGTGCCTGGAACAGGGATGGAGAGACCCAGTACTTC.

The chain couples TRBV10-3 to TRBJ1-1, with TRBD1 identical over 10 bases. The V gene's germline CDR1 is ENHRY and CDR2 SYGVKD. V gave up 9 bases and J gave up 1 base; unmatched junction bases: 11. The CDR3 contains 16 residues. CDR3 loop: CAIGTGAWTRNTEAFF. The CDR3 DNA reads TGTGCCATTGGGACAGGGGCATGGACTAGGAACACTGAAGCTTTCTTT.

The J gene is TRBJ1-6, the V gene TRBV28; 7 bases are shared with TRBD1. Losses at the gene ends were 2 bases for V and 8 bases for J; bases not matched to a gene: 6. In germline, CDR1 is MDHEN, CDR2 SYDVKM. The CDR3 is made up of 15 amino acids. The DNA for the CDR3 is TGTGCCAGCAGTTTAGTGGGGACAGCAGATTCACCCCTCCACTTT. It encodes CASSLVGTADSPLHF.

This clone has just a few counts. The rearrangement uses TRBV5-1 and TRBJ2-5, with D perhaps matching TRBD2 (5 bases). V lost 4 bases and J lost 7, with 23 bases in between. CDR3 length equals 16 residues. Germline CDR1 and CDR2: SGHRS and YFSETQ. DNA for the CDR3: TGCGCCAGCAGCCAAGGACCATACCCCTATCGGGGGACCCAGTACTTC. It translates to CASSQGPYPYRGTQYF.

In its sample, this clone ranks as medium-sized. The chain recombines TRBV18 with TRBJ1-1; no clear D. This CDR3 is 14 amino acids long. Germline CDR1 is KGHSH and CDR2 is LQKENI. V lost 5 bases to trimming and J lost 0 bases, with 10 bases between them. The chain's CDR3 is CASSIGQMNTEAFF. The CDR3 DNA is TGTGCCAGCTCAATCGGCCAGATGAACACTGAAGCTTTCTTT.

Only a few counts were recorded for this clone. The chain joins TRBV28 to TRBJ2-1, with 11 bases identical to TRBD2. Germline loops: CDR1 MDHEN, CDR2 SYDVKM. CDR3 length: 18 residues. Trimming at V came to 3 bases and at J to 4 bases, leaving 11 bases not matched to a gene. CDR3 loop: CASSLVASGRNGYNEQFF. In DNA form, the CDR3 reads TGTGCCAGCAGTTTGGTCGCTAGCGGGAGGAACGGTTACAATGAGCAGTTCTTC.

This clone was seen a few times. The chain combines TRBV7-8 with TRBJ1-6; 7 bases are a match to TRBD1. Germline V CDR1 and CDR2: SGHVS, FQNEAQ. The CDR3 is 16 amino acids. Unmatched junction bases numbered 6, after V lost 0 bases and J lost 7 bases. The CDR3 DNA sequence: TGTGCCAGCAGCTTAGCGCGGGGGGACAGAAATTCACCCCTCCACTTT. This encodes CASSLARGDRNSPLHF.

This clone was detected only a few times. The rearrangement uses TRBV5-6 and TRBJ2-2; 7 bases fit TRBD2. CDR1 is SGHDT, CDR2 YYEEEE, per germline. The junction had 9 bases not matched to a gene; V was cut back by 4 bases and J by 3 bases. The length of the CDR3 is 16 residues. CDR3 coding DNA: TGTGCCAGCAGCCCAAGCCTGCGGGAGTACACCGGGGAGCTGTTTTTT. This translates into CASSPSLREYTGELFF.

This clone was counted a few times. The V gene is TRBV28, the J gene TRBJ1-2; 8 bases are a match to TRBD1. CDR3 size: 14 residues. From germline, CDR1 is MDHEN and CDR2 SYDVKM. With 5 bases clipped from V and 2 bases from J, the junction kept 4 bases outside the gene matches. The DNA of the CDR3 is TGTGCCAGCAGTACAGGGGGAAGAAACTATGGCTACACCTTC. As protein: CASSTGGRNYGYTF.

This clone has a handful of counts. The chain links TRBV11-3 to TRBJ2-1; D uncertain. V was trimmed by 5 bases and J by 2 bases, leaving 10 bases between them. Per germline, CDR1 SGHNT and CDR2 YENEEA. The CDR3 contains 14 residues. CDR3 coding DNA: TGTGCCAGCAGCCGCTCCTTTACCTACAATGAGCAGTTCTTC. It translates to CASSRSFTYNEQFF.

By its share, this clone is medium-sized (0.01 to 0.1%). The genes are TRBV1 and TRBJ1-5; the D call TRBD1 from the table was never checked on the DNA. TRBV1 is annotated as a pseudogene. The CDR3 is made up of 14 amino acids. CDR3 DNA sequence: TGCACCAGCAGCCGGGACAGGGAAAATCAGCCCCAGCATTTT. This codes for CTSSRDRENQPQHF.

This clone was detected only a few times. The chain has TRBV6-5 and TRBJ2-7; 9 nucleotides line up with TRBD2. Germline lookup yields CDR1 MNHEY and CDR2 SVGAGI. With V trimmed by 2 bases and J by 2 bases, 4 bases remained unmatched. This CDR3 contains 15 residues. CDR3 sequence reads: CASSYASGKPYEQYF. The CDR3 nucleotides read TGTGCCAGCAGTTACGCTAGCGGGAAACCCTACGAGCAGTACTTC.

This clone was observed a few times. The chain recombines TRBV29-1 with TRBJ2-1; D call uncertain. This CDR3 is built from 13 residues. CDR1 SQVTM and CDR2 ANQGSEA come from the germline V gene. The V end was cut by 7 bases, the J end by 9 bases, with 19 bases between. The CDR3 nucleotides are TGCAGCGCTTCCTTGTACCGGGTTCGTGAGCAGTTCTTC. Encoded protein: CSASLYRVREQFF.

This clone was detected only a few times. This chain connects TRBV6-5 to TRBJ2-1; D is unresolved. Between the trimmed V and J ends, which lost 6 bases and 5 bases, there was a span of 14 bases. This CDR3 comprises 14 residues. Germline values: CDR1 MNHEY, CDR2 SVGAGI. The CDR3 DNA reads TGTGCCAGCAGGCGCGGACGCTCAGACAATGAGCAGTTCTTC. Protein: CASRRGRSDNEQFF.

This clone was counted once. The genes are TRBV7-3 and TRBJ2-7; TRBD2 agrees at 7 bases. The CDR3 consists of 14 residues. After removal of 5 bases from V and 3 bases from J, the junction contained 7 bases not matched to a gene. Germline V gene data show CDR1 as SGHTA and CDR2 as FQGTGA. The CDR3 is CASSRGSSGYEQYF. The DNA for the CDR3 is TGTGCCAGCAGCCGAGGATCTAGCGGCTACGAGCAGTACTTC.

The CDR3: CASSFAGRNTDTQYF. DNA of the CDR3: TGTGCCAGCAGCTTCGCTGGGCGGAACACAGATACGCAGTATTTT. V usage is TRBV7-3 and J usage is TRBJ2-3; no definite D call. The CDR3 is made up of 15 amino acids. The V end was cut by 3 bases, the J end by 2 bases, with 12 bases between. Germline V CDR1 and CDR2: SGHTA, FQGTGA.

The chain carries TRBV6-6 and TRBJ1-1; D might be TRBD1 (5 bases). Trimming left V 5 bases short and J 2 bases short, with 6 bases between. Germline loops: CDR1 MNHNY, CDR2 SVGAGI (reference sequence). CDR3 length: 12 amino acids. This CDR3 is CASSRGNTEAFF. In DNA, the CDR3 is TGTGCCAGCAGTAGGGGAAACACTGAAGCTTTCTTT.

The chain links TRBV4-1 to TRBJ2-1; the match to TRBD2 covers 9 bases. The CDR3 extends over 17 amino acids. CDR1 and CDR2 (germline): MGHRA, YSYEKL. Trimming took 1 base from V and 0 from J; bases not matched to a gene: 4. The CDR3 sequence is CASSQGLSGSSYNEQFF. The CDR3 bases are TGCGCCAGCAGCCAAGGGCTTAGCGGGAGCTCCTACAATGAGCAGTTCTTC.